This T cell receptor (beta chain) was found in a study of cytomegalovirus exposure and HLA in healthy donors. The CDR3 covers 14 residues. V lost 4 bases and J lost 5; bases outside the gene matches: 7. The germline gives CDR1 MNHEY, CDR2 SMNVEV (reference sequence). The PCR made use of 60 Vbeta and 13 Jbeta primers. The method was immunoSEQ multiplex PCR; TCRdb's version includes in-frame clones alone and lacks a portion of them. Among about 150,000 clones listed, approximately 80% were seen once. V is TRBV27 and J is TRBJ2-7; 8 positions agree with TRBD2. Material for sequencing was PBMCs. The receptor's source is a woman aged 40 to 49 in good health and CMV-seronegative. The CDR3 bases are TGTGCCAGCAGTTCGTCCCTACTAGCGGACGAGCAGTACTTC. Amino acids: CASSSSLLADEQYF.